A few counts support the clone carrying this T cell receptor (beta chain). The germline V gene encodes CDR1 SGHRS and CDR2 YFSETQ. There are 16 residues in the CDR3. Trimming shortened V by 0 bases and J by 1 base, and 11 bases separated the two germline ends. The data derive from a study of blood T cells in healthy people across ages. There were healthy Caucasian individuals from Russia, aged about 6 to 100, serving as donors. Isolation per sample recovered at least 7 million PBMCs. Each sample yielded at least 5.5 micrograms of PBMC total RNA. It was with a sample-barcoded 5' primer and a J-beta primer mix that a second PCR of roughly 6 to 12 cycles was run. One entry per CDR3 protein, called by TCRdb with MiXCR from the 5' RACE reads. The sample contains approximately 800,000 distinct CDR3 sequences, about 36% of which appear only once.

Material for sequencing was blood. This TCR was recovered from a man younger than 35 in good health. The rearrangement links TRBV5-1 to TRBJ2-4; D possibly corresponds to TRBD1 (5 bases). The DNA of the CDR3 is TGCGCCAGCAGCTTGGATTTAGGGGTGGCCAAAAACATTCAGTACTTC. This codes for CASSLDLGVAKNIQYF. Combining the CDR3 with reference TRBV5-1 and TRBJ2-4 gives the whole variable domain KAGVTQTPRYLIKTRGQQVTLSCSPISGHRSVSWYQQTPGQGLQFLFEYFSETQRNKGNFPGRFSGRQFSNSRSEMNVSTLELGDSALYLCASSLDLGVAKNIQYFGAGTRLSVL.